This T cell receptor (beta chain) was sequenced during a study of Graves' ophthalmopathy and Graves' hyperthyroidism. Points from the study as a whole: A model of 13 signatures distinguished ophthalmopathy from stable hyperthyroidism at around 90% sensitivity and about 80% specificity. Blood also contained most of the expanded thyroid clonotypes above 0.001 frequency.

Trimming removed 4 bases from V and 2 bases from J, with 13 bases in between. In germline, CDR1 is SGHRS, CDR2 YFSETQ. The CDR3 spans 14 residues. Points on this clonotype: Its antigen is still unknown.

Researchers took RNA transcripts and amplified TCR beta CDR3 regions from them. First-round RT-PCR used HTBI primers; second-round multiplex PCR followed. TCRdb passed the multiplex PCR reads through MiXCR, listing each CDR3 protein once. The data hold approximately 1.2 million distinct CDR3 sequences, with about 38% observed a single time. The TCR comes from an adult man with Graves' hyperthyroidism. V is TRBV5-1 and J is TRBJ2-7; D gene ambiguous. The sequencing input was peripheral blood or thyroid tissue (not recorded which). The CDR3 sequence: CASSANGPAYEQYF. The CDR3 DNA is TGCGCCAGCAGCGCAAACGGGCCAGCCTACGAGCAGTACTTC.